This T cell receptor (beta chain) was captured by sequencing in a study of Graves' ophthalmopathy and Graves' hyperthyroidism. Study background: Upon initial diagnosis and before any treatment, peripheral blood was collected. Study-wide findings and caveats: Sensitivity reached 85% to 90% and specificity about 76% for a 13-signature model separating ophthalmopathy from stable hyperthyroidism. Ophthalmopathy progression cases were predicted by the model with 60% to 71% sensitivity and approximately 74% specificity.

To note about this clonotype: Its specificity is not known.

The CDR3 totals 15 residues. The V gene's germline CDR1 is SQVTM and CDR2 ANQGSEA. The V end lost 4 bases, the J end lost 4 bases, and 16 bases lay between the germline ends. Fresh peripheral blood (approximately 10 ml) yielded the PBMCs. Scientists amplified the TCR beta CDR3 regions from RNA transcripts. Second-round multiplex PCR came after first-round RT-PCR with HTBI primers. TCRdb re-called the multiplex PCR reads through MiXCR, storing one row per CDR3 protein. Found here are 650,000 to 800,000 distinct CDR3 sequences, 35% to 50% of them singletons; the top ten hold over 2.5%. The rearrangement uses TRBV29-1 and TRBJ2-2; TRBD1 is a possible D gene (6 bases). Sequencing input: peripheral blood. The TCR comes from an adult man with Graves' ophthalmopathy. This CDR3 reads CSVVNRAAGTGELFF. CDR3 sequence (DNA): TGCAGCGTTGTCAACAGGGCGGCGGGCACCGGGGAGCTGTTTTTT.